This T cell receptor beta chain was captured in a study of control samples from healthy donors and cancer patients. The CDR3 extends over 14 amino acids. The ends lost 4 bases at V and 6 bases at J; junction bases unmatched: 5. Per germline, CDR1 SGDLS and CDR2 YYNGEE. TCRdb's table, derived via immunoSEQ multiplex PCR, lists solely in-frame clones and lacks some. The repertoire includes around 51,000 clones, 85% to 90% of them detected once, and 35% to 50% sits in the top ten. This clone appeared a few times. Sequencing input: PBMCs. The sequence was obtained from a middle-aged man with head and neck cancer. This chain connects TRBV9 to TRBJ2-2; 8 positions agree with TRBD2. The CDR3 loop is CASSTPGGAGELFF. The CDR3 DNA sequence: TGTGCCAGCAGCACCCCCGGGGGGGCCGGGGAGCTGTTTTTT.